This paragraph covers one TCR beta chain sequence. Trimming removed 6 bases at V and 0 bases at J, with 9 bases between. The CDR3 totals 14 residues. CDR1 and CDR2 (germline): MNHEY, SVGAGI. The sample belongs to a study of cytomegalovirus exposure and HLA in healthy donors. Measured with immunoSEQ multiplex PCR; TCRdb has only the in-frame clones, and not every one. Of about 240,000 clones in the sample, around 85% were seen once. The source of this sequence is a woman aged 30 to 39 in good health and CMV-seropositive. This chain uses TRBV6-5 with TRBJ2-1; weak D call: TRBD1 (5 bases). Sequencing input: PBMCs. In DNA form, the CDR3 reads TGTGCCAGCAGGAAAGGGGACTCCTACAATGAGCAGTTCTTC. Amino acid sequence: CASRKGDSYNEQFF.